Listed below are T cell receptor beta chains from one sample, sequenced in a study of a mutant IDH1 vaccine in newly diagnosed glioma. Profiling relied on immunoSEQ multiplex PCR, and the TCRdb table lists in-frame clones only, not all of them. Of about 54,000 clones listed, more than 80% are singletons. The sequencing here drew on PBMCs, taken from a glioma patient treated with radiotherapy, temozolomide or both. The source is a man between 18 and 35 years old with glioma. Each CDR3 is given with its conserved first and last residue. Each record gives: J gene, V gene, clone size, D gene, CDR3 protein, CDR3 DNA. The D gene is left open where the match is weak. Clone size is not always given. Where it is, it says once, few, many or a class for expanded clones.

j_gene: TRBJ1-2; v_gene: TRBV2; abundance: -; d_gene: -; CDR3aa: CASSVQGMNGYTF; CDR3nt: TGTGCCAGCAGTGTGCAGGGGATGAATGGCTACACCTTC
j_gene: TRBJ1-6; v_gene: TRBV6-5; abundance: -; d_gene: -; CDR3aa: CASSPDYDSPLHF; CDR3nt: TGTGCCAGCAGTCCAGACTATGATTCACCCCTCCACTTT
j_gene: TRBJ2-7; v_gene: TRBV2; abundance: -; d_gene: -; CDR3aa: CASSPAYEQYF; CDR3nt: TGTGCCAGCAGTCCCGCCTACGAGCAGTACTTC
j_gene: TRBJ2-7; v_gene: TRBV5-4; abundance: once; d_gene: TRBD1; CDR3aa: CASSPSGTEVYEQYF; CDR3nt: TGTGCCAGCAGCCCATCCGGGACAGAGGTTTACGAGCAGTACTTC
j_gene: TRBJ2-2; v_gene: TRBV19; abundance: -; d_gene: -; CDR3aa: CASSTTGELFF; CDR3nt: TGTGCCAGTAGTACGACCGGGGAGCTGTTTTTT
j_gene: TRBJ2-2; v_gene: TRBV9; abundance: -; d_gene: TRBD2; CDR3aa: CASSPRGSGSTGELFF; CDR3nt: TGTGCCAGCAGCCCCCGAGGTAGCGGGAGCACCGGGGAGCTGTTTTTT
j_gene: TRBJ2-1; v_gene: TRBV5-1; abundance: -; d_gene: TRBD2; CDR3aa: CASGSGGSGLTEFF; CDR3nt: TGCGCCAGCGGATCGGGGGGAAGCGGACTGACCGAGTTCTTC
j_gene: TRBJ2-1; v_gene: TRBV29-1; abundance: few; d_gene: -; CDR3aa: CSVENFESAGTSYNEQFF; CDR3nt: TGCAGCGTTGAAAATTTCGAGAGTGCCGGGACCTCCTACAATGAGCAGTTCTTC
j_gene: TRBJ1-1; v_gene: TRBV27; abundance: -; d_gene: TRBD1; CDR3aa: CASSLLNRGQGTEAFF; CDR3nt: TGTGCCAGCAGTTTATTAAACAGGGGGCAAGGGACTGAAGCTTTCTTT
j_gene: TRBJ1-2; v_gene: TRBV25-1; abundance: -; d_gene: -; CDR3aa: CASSATGTAAHTF; CDR3nt: TGTGCCAGCAGTGCCACAGGGACCGCCGCCCACACCTTC
j_gene: TRBJ1-2; v_gene: TRBV6-5; abundance: -; d_gene: -; CDR3aa: CASSYSPGGLSGYTF; CDR3nt: TGTGCCAGCAGTTACTCGCCGGGGGGATTGAGTGGCTACACCTTC
j_gene: TRBJ2-1; v_gene: TRBV9; abundance: -; d_gene: -; CDR3aa: CASSGRPGNEQFF; CDR3nt: TGTGCCAGCAGCGGGAGGCCGGGGAATGAGCAGTTCTTC
j_gene: TRBJ2-1; v_gene: TRBV5-4; abundance: -; d_gene: TRBD2; CDR3aa: CASSLDPAGGNEQFF; CDR3nt: TGTGCCAGCAGCTTGGATCCAGCGGGAGGAAATGAGCAGTTCTTC
j_gene: TRBJ2-7; v_gene: TRBV4-3; abundance: -; d_gene: -; CDR3aa: CASSQDRDSGTYSYEQYF; CDR3nt: TGCGCCAGCAGCCAGGACAGGGACAGCGGGACCTACTCCTACGAGCAGTACTTC
j_gene: TRBJ1-3; v_gene: TRBV7-9; abundance: once; d_gene: -; CDR3aa: CASRKGTGNTIYF; CDR3nt: TGTGCCAGCAGGAAGGGTACAGGAAACACCATATATTTT
j_gene: TRBJ2-2; v_gene: TRBV2; abundance: once; d_gene: -; CDR3aa: CASRRQLTNTGELFF; CDR3nt: TGTGCCAGCAGGAGACAACTAACGAACACCGGGGAGCTGTTTTTT
j_gene: TRBJ2-1; v_gene: TRBV19; abundance: -; d_gene: -; CDR3aa: CATVGFRYNEQFF; CDR3nt: TGTGCCACCGTGGGGTTTCGGTACAATGAGCAGTTCTTC
j_gene: TRBJ1-5; v_gene: TRBV19; abundance: -; d_gene: -; CDR3aa: CALGGRGSNQPQHF; CDR3nt: TGTGCTCTCGGGGGGCGCGGTAGCAATCAGCCCCAGCATTTT
j_gene: TRBJ2-7; v_gene: TRBV30; abundance: -; d_gene: -; CDR3aa: CAWRGAGTYEQYF; CDR3nt: TGTGCCTGGAGAGGGGCAGGGACCTACGAGCAGTACTTC
j_gene: TRBJ1-2; v_gene: TRBV13; abundance: -; d_gene: -; CDR3aa: CASSWGSQGQIGYTF; CDR3nt: TGTGCCAGCAGCTGGGGTTCGCAGGGTCAAATAGGCTACACCTTC
j_gene: TRBJ1-1; v_gene: TRBV6-6; abundance: -; d_gene: -; CDR3aa: CASIREGTNTEAFF; CDR3nt: TGTGCCAGCATCAGGGAGGGGACGAACACTGAAGCTTTCTTT
j_gene: TRBJ2-5; v_gene: TRBV25-1; abundance: -; d_gene: -; CDR3aa: CASSDPYQETQYF; CDR3nt: TGTGCCAGCAGTGACCCGTACCAAGAGACCCAGTACTTC
j_gene: TRBJ1-5; v_gene: TRBV4-2; abundance: -; d_gene: -; CDR3aa: CASSQDRPPRDQPQHF; CDR3nt: TGTGCCAGCAGCCAAGATCGCCCCCCGCGGGATCAGCCCCAGCATTTT
j_gene: TRBJ1-2; v_gene: TRBV15; abundance: -; d_gene: TRBD1; CDR3aa: CATSRDLGGHGYTF; CDR3nt: TGTGCCACCAGCAGAGATTTAGGGGGCCATGGCTACACCTTC
j_gene: TRBJ1-3; v_gene: TRBV29-1; abundance: -; d_gene: -; CDR3aa: CSVGPGRGRRGAISGNTIYF; CDR3nt: TGCAGCGTTGGCCCCGGCAGGGGCCGCCGGGGCGCCATCTCTGGAAACACCATATATTTT
j_gene: TRBJ2-7; v_gene: TRBV4-1; abundance: -; d_gene: TRBD2; CDR3aa: CASSQVSGRADEQYF; CDR3nt: TGCGCCAGCAGCCAAGTTAGCGGGAGGGCCGACGAGCAGTACTTC
j_gene: TRBJ2-2; v_gene: TRBV7-8; abundance: -; d_gene: TRBD1; CDR3aa: CASSLWTGPGELFF; CDR3nt: TGTGCCAGCAGCTTGTGGACAGGGCCCGGGGAGCTGTTTTTT
j_gene: TRBJ1-5; v_gene: TRBV6-5; abundance: -; d_gene: -; CDR3aa: CASSQDPLYQPQHF; CDR3nt: TGTGCCAGCAGTCAGGACCCACTATATCAGCCCCAGCATTTT
j_gene: TRBJ1-6; v_gene: TRBV4-3; abundance: -; d_gene: -; CDR3aa: CASSQDRGYGSPLHF; CDR3nt: TGCGCCAGCAGCCAAGATAGGGGTTATGGCTCACCCCTCCACTTT
j_gene: TRBJ1-1; v_gene: TRBV15; abundance: -; d_gene: -; CDR3aa: CATSSPGVSWENTEAFF; CDR3nt: TGTGCCACCAGCTCACCAGGGGTGAGTTGGGAGAACACTGAAGCTTTCTTT